Only one count was recorded for the clone carrying this T cell receptor beta chain. This specimen belongs to a study of PD-1 blockade in classical Hodgkin lymphoma. About the study: Patients were infused with nivolumab 3 mg/kg every 2 weeks.

The length of the CDR3 is 13 residues. Looked up from germline, CDR1 is MNHEY and CDR2 is SVGAGI. V lost 5 bases to trimming and J lost 3 bases, with 11 bases between them. The patients all showed relapse after autologous stem cell transplantation, while their brentuximab vedotin exposure varied. Assay: immunoSEQ multiplex PCR; the TCRdb copy retains only in-frame clones and omits some. The table records around 99,000 clones, more than 80% of them present only once. The genes are TRBV6-5 and TRBJ2-7; no firm D call. The source was peripheral blood mononuclear cells (PBMCs), collected before the second cycle of nivolumab. This TCR was sampled from a human donor with classical Hodgkin lymphoma. As DNA, the CDR3 is TGTGCCAGCAGTCCCGGGTTGGGCTACGAGCAGTACTTC. Amino acid sequence: CASSPGLGYEQYF.